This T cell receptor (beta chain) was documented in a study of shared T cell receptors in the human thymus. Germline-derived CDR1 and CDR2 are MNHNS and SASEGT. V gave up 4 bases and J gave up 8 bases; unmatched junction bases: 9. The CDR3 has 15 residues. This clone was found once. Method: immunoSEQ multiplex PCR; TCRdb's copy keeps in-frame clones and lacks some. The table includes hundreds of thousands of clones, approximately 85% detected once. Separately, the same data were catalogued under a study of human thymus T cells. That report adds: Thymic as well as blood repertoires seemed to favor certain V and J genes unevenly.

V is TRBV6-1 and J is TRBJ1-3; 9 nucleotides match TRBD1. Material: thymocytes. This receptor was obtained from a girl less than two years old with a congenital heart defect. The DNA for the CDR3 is TGTGCCAGCAGTGGATGGGACAGGGTGACGCACACCATATATTTT. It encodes CASSGWDRVTHTIYF.